The 18 T cell receptor beta chains listed next were all sequenced from one sample in a study of radiotherapy plus CTLA-4 blockade in lung cancer. The table came from immunoSEQ multiplex PCR; TCRdb's copy has only in-frame clones and leaves some out. The sample lists 50,000 or so clones, 65% to 85% occurring once. This sample comprised peripheral blood, obtained from a patient treated with radiotherapy plus ipilimumab. These receptors all stem from a human donor with non-small cell lung cancer who had stable disease on radiotherapy plus ipilimumab.

This clone was observed a single time. J is TRBJ2-7 and V is TRBV6-5; maybe TRBD1 (5 bases). Trimming stripped 3 bases from V and 2 bases from J, with 8 bases between. There are 13 residues in the CDR3. CDR1 and CDR2 (germline): MNHEY, SVGAGI. CDR3 region: CASSYGATYEQYF. CDR3 nucleotides: TGTGCCAGCAGTTATGGGGCTACCTACGAGCAGTACTTC.

The chain joins TRBV6-1 to TRBJ2-7, with TRBD1 as a possible D gene (5 bases). Germline assignment: CDR1 MNHNS and CDR2 SASEGT. This CDR3 contains 12 residues. V was trimmed by 3 bases and J by 6 bases, leaving 9 bases between them. The CDR3 DNA is TGTGCCAGCAGTGAGCGACAGTTCGAGCAGTACGTC. This gives the protein CASSERQFEQYV.

The rearrangement links TRBV28 to TRBJ1-5, with D unresolved. V was cut by 7 bases and J by 7 bases, with 17 bases left in between. This CDR3 is 14 amino acids long. Germline V gives CDR1 MDHEN, CDR2 SYDVKM. CDR3 protein: CASNWPPVAQPQHF. As DNA, the CDR3 is TGTGCCAGCAATTGGCCCCCGGTTGCACAGCCCCAGCATTTT. Together with reference TRBV28 and TRBJ1-5, the CDR3 gives the full variable domain: DVKVTQSSRYLVKRTGEKVFLECVQDMDHENMFWYRQDPGLGLRLIYFSYDVKMKEKGDIPEGYSVSREKKERFSLILESASTNQTSMYLCASNWPPVAQPQHFGDGTRLSIL.

The rearrangement uses TRBV10-3 and TRBJ2-7, with D tentatively TRBD1 (5 bases). V shed 2 bases and J shed 1 base, with 9 bases lying between them. The germline V gene encodes CDR1 ENHRY and CDR2 SYGVKD. The CDR3 runs 14 residues. DNA of the CDR3: TGTGCCATCAGTGAGGCGGACAAGTCCTACGAGCAGTACGTC. Translation: CAISEADKSYEQYV.

This chain uses TRBV5-1 with TRBJ2-7; TRBD2 aligns across 9 bases. The germline gives CDR1 SGHRS, CDR2 YFSETQ. The V gene end was trimmed by 2 bases and the J gene end by 7 bases; junction bases not matched to a gene: 4. The CDR3 is 13 amino acids. Here the CDR3 reads CASSFNSGGEQYV. CDR3 in DNA: TGCGCCAGCAGCTTTAATAGCGGGGGTGAGCAGTACGTC.

The genes are TRBV20-1 and TRBJ1-2, with TRBD1 matching 7 bases. The CDR3 extends over 11 amino acids. CDR1 and CDR2 from the germline V gene are DFQATT and SNEGSKA (reference sequence). V shed 6 bases and J 8 bases; nucleotides not matched to a gene: 6. The CDR3 region has the DNA TGCAGTGCGCCAGACAGGGCCGGCTACACCTTC. It is translated as CSAPDRAGYTF.

V and J are TRBV6-1 and TRBJ1-3; D is unresolved. The germline gives CDR1 MNHNS, CDR2 SASEGT. V was shortened by 6 bases and J by 0 bases, with 6 bases between the two germline ends. The CDR3 totals 13 residues. The CDR3 DNA reads as TGTGCCAGCAGCCCCGACTCTGGAAACACCATATATTTT. Its translation: CASSPDSGNTIYF.

The chain couples TRBV29-1 to TRBJ2-1; 9 bases are shared with TRBD1. Germline lookup yields CDR1 SQVTM and CDR2 ANQGSEA. CDR3 length: 15 residues. The J segment lost 9 bases and the V segment lost 2 bases, leaving 11 bases of the junction unmatched. CDR3 coding DNA: TGCAGCGTTGAACTCCGGGACAGGGCGGGTAGTGAGCAGTTCTTC. Translation: CSVELRDRAGSEQFF.

V and J are TRBV5-4 and TRBJ2-1; 7 positions match TRBD1. The trim removed 4 bases at V and 6 bases at J, leaving 10 bases unmatched. The CDR3 consists of 15 residues. Germline lookup yields CDR1 SGHNT and CDR2 YYREEE (reference sequence). This CDR3 reads CASSIGTDWFNEQFF. DNA for the CDR3: TGTGCCAGCAGCATCGGGACAGACTGGTTCAATGAGCAGTTCTTC.

As to this clone: Its ends do not fully match the called genes, so a read error is possible. The rearrangement joins TRBV5-1 to TRBJ2-1, with D maybe TRBD2 (5 bases). This CDR3 has 14 residues. Looked up from germline, CDR1 is SGHRS and CDR2 is YFSETQ. CDR3 in amino acids: CASSLRLTGNGQFF. The CDR3 nucleotides read TGCGCCAGCAGCTTGCGTCTCACGGGGAATGGGCAGTTCTTC.

This clone was detected a few times. The rearrangement uses TRBV6-1 and TRBJ2-4, with D unresolved. Trimming stripped 7 bases from V and 3 bases from J, with 13 bases between. The CDR3 loop spans 14 amino acids. Per germline, CDR1 MNHNS and CDR2 SASEGT. Here the CDR3 DNA reads TGTGCCAGCACCCTCTCGGACGGCAAAAACATTCAGTACTTC. It is translated as CASTLSDGKNIQYF.

The J gene is TRBJ1-5, the V gene TRBV28, with a tentative D call TRBD1 (5 bases). Germline loops: CDR1 MDHEN, CDR2 SYDVKM. Trimming cost V 3 bases and J 5 bases, with 23 bases left between them. The CDR3 contains 18 residues. CDR3 DNA sequence: TGTGCCAGCAGTTTCGGCGGTATTGGGACCGAGAAAGATCAGCCCCAGCATTTT. Its translation: CASSFGGIGTEKDQPQHF.

The rearrangement uses TRBV6-1 and TRBJ1-1; possible D gene TRBD1, 6 bases. Germline assignment: CDR1 MNHNS and CDR2 SASEGT. Trimming stripped 7 bases from V and 4 bases from J, with 13 bases between. CDR3 length equals 13 residues. CDR3 region: CASTIAGATEAFF. The CDR3 DNA reads TGTGCCAGCACAATAGCGGGGGCCACTGAAGCTTTCTTT.

This clone was recorded a few times. The identical CDR3 is also encoded by other nucleotide sequences in the sample. The rearrangement joins TRBV14 to TRBJ1-4; D unclear. The CDR3 length is 12 residues. Trimming cost V 3 bases and J 8 bases, with 7 bases left between them. CDR1 is SGHDN and CDR2 is FVKESK in the germline V gene. CDR3 loop: CASSQNSEKLFF. In DNA, the CDR3 is TGTGCCAGCAGCCAGAACTCGGAAAAACTGTTTTTT. The full variable domain, in which reference TRBV14 and TRBJ1-4 provide the parts outside the CDR3, is EAGVTQFPSHSVIEKGQTVTLRCDPISGHDNLYWYRRVMGKEIKFLLHFVKESKQDESGMPNNRFLAERTGGTYSTLKVQPAELEDSGVYFCASSQNSEKLFFGSGTQLSVL.

The chain links TRBV9 to TRBJ2-2; D is perhaps TRBD2 (6 bases). The germline CDR1 and CDR2 sequences are SGDLS and YYNGEE. V was cut by 0 bases and J by 6 bases, with 15 bases left in between. This CDR3 is 16 amino acids long. The CDR3 coding sequence is TGTGCCAGCAGCGTAGCGGCGGGGCGGGGTCCCGGGGAGCTGTTTTTT. Translation gives CASSVAAGRGPGELFF. Using reference TRBV9 and TRBJ2-2 for the parts outside the CDR3, the full variable domain is DSGVTQTPKHLITATGQRVTLRCSPRSGDLSVYWYQQSLDQGLQFLIQYYNGEERAKGNILERFSAQQFPDLHSELNLSSLELGDSALYFCASSVAAGRGPGELFFGEGSRLTVL.

The chain employs TRBV9 and TRBJ1-2; no clear D gene. CDR1 SGDLS and CDR2 YYNGEE come from the germline V gene. The CDR3 length is 15 residues. Trimming removed 2 bases at V and 2 bases at J, with 13 bases between. CDR3: CASSVDFLANYGYTF. DNA for the CDR3: TGTGCCAGCAGCGTTGATTTCCTGGCAAACTATGGCTACACCTTC. Based on the CDR3 plus reference TRBV9 and TRBJ1-2, the full variable domain is DSGVTQTPKHLITATGQRVTLRCSPRSGDLSVYWYQQSLDQGLQFLIQYYNGEERAKGNILERFSAQQFPDLHSELNLSSLELGDSALYFCASSVDFLANYGYTFGSGTRLTVV.

J is TRBJ1-3 and V is TRBV30, with TRBD1 as a possible D gene (5 bases). The CDR3 has 13 residues. The V and J ends lost 5 bases and 0 bases respectively, with 8 bases between them. The germline CDR1 and CDR2 sequences are GTSNPN and SVGIG (reference sequence). The CDR3 DNA follows: TGTGCCTGGTCGGGACTCTCTGGAAACACCATATATTTT. Translating it yields CAWSGLSGNTIYF.

The rearrangement uses TRBV7-9 and TRBJ2-5; no firm D call. The CDR3 loop spans 12 amino acids. The ends were cut back, 5 bases at V and 5 bases at J, with 9 bases in the middle. Germline V gene data show CDR1 as SEHNR and CDR2 as FQNEAQ (reference sequence). The CDR3 sequence: CASSPAQETQYF. CDR3 nucleotides: TGTGCCAGCAGCCCTGCTCAGGAGACCCAGTACTTC.